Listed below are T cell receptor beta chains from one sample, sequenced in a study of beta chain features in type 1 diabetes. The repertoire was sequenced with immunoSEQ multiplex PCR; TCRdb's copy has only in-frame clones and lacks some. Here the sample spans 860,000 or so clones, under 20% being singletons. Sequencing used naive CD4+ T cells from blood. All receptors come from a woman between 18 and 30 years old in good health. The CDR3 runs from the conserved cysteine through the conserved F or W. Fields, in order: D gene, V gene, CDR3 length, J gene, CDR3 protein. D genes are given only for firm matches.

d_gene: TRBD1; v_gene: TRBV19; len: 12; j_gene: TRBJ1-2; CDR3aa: CASSINRGGYTF
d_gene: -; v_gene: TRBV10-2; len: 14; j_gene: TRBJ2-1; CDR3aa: CASSHGKFNNEQFF
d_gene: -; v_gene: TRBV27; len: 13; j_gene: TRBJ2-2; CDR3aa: CASRVPHTGELFF
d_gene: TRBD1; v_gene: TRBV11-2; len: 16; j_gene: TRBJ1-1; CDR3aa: CASSQDRSRGPTEAFF
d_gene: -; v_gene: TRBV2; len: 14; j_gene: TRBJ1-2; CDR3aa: CASSEVLSTGGYTF
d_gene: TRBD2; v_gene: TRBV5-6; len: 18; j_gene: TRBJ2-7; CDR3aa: CASSTPRAPSGSSYEQYF
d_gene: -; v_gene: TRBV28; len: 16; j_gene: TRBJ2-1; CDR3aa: CASNIGGLMVYNEQFF
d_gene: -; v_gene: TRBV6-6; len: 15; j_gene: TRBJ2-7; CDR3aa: CASSLTRVGTYEQYF
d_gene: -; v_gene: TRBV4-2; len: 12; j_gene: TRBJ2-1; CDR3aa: CASSLDLAEQFF
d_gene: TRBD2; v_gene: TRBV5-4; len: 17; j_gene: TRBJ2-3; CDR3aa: CASSYRTLAGGADTQYF
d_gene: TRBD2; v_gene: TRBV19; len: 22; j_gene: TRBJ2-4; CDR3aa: CASSIYPVAWTSGLLAKNIQYF
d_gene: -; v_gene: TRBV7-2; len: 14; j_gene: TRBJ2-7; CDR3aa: CASSLLKGPYEQYF
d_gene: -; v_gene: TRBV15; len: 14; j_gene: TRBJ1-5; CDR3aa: CATSRELVGRPQHF
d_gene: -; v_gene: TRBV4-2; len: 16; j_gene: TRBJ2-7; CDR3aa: CASSQDIYGGSYEQYF
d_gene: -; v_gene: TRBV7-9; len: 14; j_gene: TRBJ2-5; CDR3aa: CASSLSGAQETQYF
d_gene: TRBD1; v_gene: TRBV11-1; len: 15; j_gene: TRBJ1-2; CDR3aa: CASSSPRDREYGYTF
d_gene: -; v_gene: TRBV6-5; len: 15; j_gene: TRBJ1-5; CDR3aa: CASSYSGRVDQPQHF
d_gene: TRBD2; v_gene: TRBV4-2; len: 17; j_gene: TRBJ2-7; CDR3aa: CASSPPTSAHSSYEQYF
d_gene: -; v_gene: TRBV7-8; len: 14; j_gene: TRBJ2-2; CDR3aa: CVKLDPFNTGELFF
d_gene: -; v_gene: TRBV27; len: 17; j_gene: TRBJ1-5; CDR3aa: CASSSRQRDTSNQPQHF
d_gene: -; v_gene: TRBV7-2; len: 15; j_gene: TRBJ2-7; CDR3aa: CASSSTGGSQYEQYF
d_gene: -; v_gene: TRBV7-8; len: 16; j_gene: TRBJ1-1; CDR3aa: CASSLARSGRNTEAFF
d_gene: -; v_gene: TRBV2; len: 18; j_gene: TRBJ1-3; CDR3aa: CASSEYLLRDTYWNTIYF
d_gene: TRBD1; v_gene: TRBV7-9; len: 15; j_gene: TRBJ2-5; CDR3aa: CASSLWTGYQETQYF
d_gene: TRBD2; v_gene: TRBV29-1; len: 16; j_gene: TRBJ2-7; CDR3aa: CSVVFAIGGSNYEQYF
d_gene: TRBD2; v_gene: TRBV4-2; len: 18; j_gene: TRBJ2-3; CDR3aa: CASSLQIAAGGATDTQYF
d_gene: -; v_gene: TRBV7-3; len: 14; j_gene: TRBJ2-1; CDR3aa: CASSPSVLNNEQFF
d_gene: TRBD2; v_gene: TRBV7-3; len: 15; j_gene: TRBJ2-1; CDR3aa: CASSLLGTRINEQFF
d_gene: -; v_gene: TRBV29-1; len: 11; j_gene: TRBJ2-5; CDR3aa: CSFPVRETQYF
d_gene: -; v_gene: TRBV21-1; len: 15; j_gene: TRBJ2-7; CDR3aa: CASSCWLCVGEEQYF
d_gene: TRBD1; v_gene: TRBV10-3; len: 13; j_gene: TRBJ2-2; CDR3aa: CGTGTANTGELFF